This TCR beta chain emerged from a study of breast tumors, draining lymph nodes, adjacent tissues. The study, taken as a whole, reports: Data fit most tumor T cells coming from lymph node, expanding in tumor. Luminal-like breast cancer showed significantly higher tumor–nontumor repertoire similarity than basal-like. Tumor repertoires ranked between lymph nodes and nontumor tissue in diversity, with V and J gene preferences. Data only fit, rather than demonstrated, lymph node origin of most tumor T cells.

V lost 1 base and J 2 bases, leaving 9 bases between the germline ends. The CDR3 spans 15 residues. CDR1 LNHNV and CDR2 YYDKDF come from the germline V gene (reference sequence). Axillary draining lymph nodes of breast cancer patients supplied the node samples. TCRdb called the multiplex PCR reads again in MiXCR, with one record for every CDR3 protein. The sample includes under 250,000 distinct CDR3 sequences, 32% of them seen just once. This clonotype was picked up many times. Its target is unknown. The clonotype was recovered from a female donor with breast cancer. Some clones in this sample may be carry-over from other donors' samples. The sample consisted of axillary lymph node tissue. J is TRBJ1-5 and V is TRBV15, with unresolved D. The CDR3 protein is CATSRAGEGNQPQHF. CDR3 bases: TGTGCCACCAGCAGAGCGGGAGAAGGCAATCAGCCCCAGCATTTT.